These 8 T cell receptor beta chains were sequenced from one sample in a study of PD-L1 blockade in urothelial cancer. Sequencing was performed with immunoSEQ multiplex PCR; in TCRdb, only in-frame clones are kept and a portion is missing. The sample holds about 52,000 clones, about 68% seen once. Time point given: pretreatment peripheral blood. Sequencing used PBMCs, obtained around atezolizumab (anti-PD-L1) treatment. The receptors stem from a man aged 65-85 years with urothelial cancer.

This clone occurred once. This rearrangement joins TRBV7-2 to TRBJ1-3, with a tentative D call TRBD1 (6 bases). Germline CDR1 is SGHTA and CDR2 is FQGNSA. CDR3 size: 14 residues. V gave up 6 bases and J gave up 3 bases, with 12 bases separating them. CDR3 in amino acids: CASRLYRDGNTIYF. The CDR3 DNA follows: TGTGCCAGCAGACTCTACAGGGATGGAAACACCATATATTTT.

This clone turned up a few times. The rearrangement links TRBV6-5 to TRBJ1-2; TRBD1 matches 7 bases. Trimming took 6 bases from V and 3 from J; bases not matched to a gene: 7. Germline V gives CDR1 MNHEY, CDR2 SVGAGI. The length of the CDR3 is 14 residues. CDR3 in amino acids: CASSQNRGDYGYTF. The CDR3 nucleotides read TGTGCCAGCAGCCAAAACAGGGGTGACTATGGCTACACCTTC.

This rearrangement joins TRBV6-6 to TRBJ1-4; maybe TRBD1 (6 bases). Germline V CDR1 and CDR2: MNHNY, SVGAGI (reference sequence). The CDR3 covers 14 residues. The V and J ends lost 6 bases and 4 bases respectively, with 12 bases between them. The chain's CDR3 is CASRRQDINEKLFF. DNA of the CDR3: TGTGCCAGCAGGCGACAGGACATTAATGAAAAACTGTTTTTT.

V gene TRBV10-2 combines with J gene TRBJ1-1; D may be TRBD1 (5 bases). The length of the CDR3 is 16 residues. Looked up from germline, CDR1 is WSHSY and CDR2 is SAAADI. Trimming pared 6 bases from V and 4 bases from J, leaving 21 bases between. Written as DNA, the CDR3 is TGCGCCAGCAGAAAAAATCCTGGGGGGAAGGTCACTGAAGCTTTCTTT. It codes for CASRKNPGGKVTEAFF.

The sample holds a few counts of this clone. The chain combines TRBV11-3 with TRBJ2-1; perhaps TRBD1 as D (6 bases). V gave up 5 bases and J gave up 7 bases, with 9 bases separating them. The CDR3 sequence is 12 residues long. From germline, CDR1 is SGHNT and CDR2 YENEEA. This CDR3 is CASSARGNEQFF. The CDR3 bases are TGTGCCAGCAGCGCGAGGGGGAATGAGCAGTTCTTC.

The gene calls are TRBV7-6 and TRBJ2-4; D might be TRBD1 (5 bases). Trimming removed 0 bases at V and 6 bases at J, with 9 bases between. The germline V gene encodes CDR1 SGHVS and CDR2 FNYEAQ. The CDR3 is 14 residues long. In DNA, the CDR3 is TGTGCCAGCAGCTTAGCAGGGGCTGGAAACATTCAGTACTTC. This sequence encodes CASSLAGAGNIQYF.

The J gene is TRBJ2-1, the V gene TRBV19; 7 bases agree with TRBD2. The CDR3 runs 14 residues. V lost 5 bases and J lost 10; bases outside the gene matches: 11. Germline CDR1 LNHDA, CDR2 SQIVND (reference sequence). The CDR3 DNA reads as TGTGCCAGTAGTCCCGGCGGGGGTCGGGGAGAGCAGTTCTTC. This gives the protein CASSPGGGRGEQFF.

This clone appeared a few times. The chain links TRBV2 to TRBJ2-6, with 10 nucleotides matching TRBD1. The trim removed 6 bases at V and 9 bases at J, leaving 8 bases unmatched. CDR3 length equals 15 residues. Germline CDR1 reads SNHLY; CDR2 reads FYNNEI. The CDR3 nucleotides are TGTGCCAGCAGCCTCGGACAGGGGGAGGTCAACGTCCTGACTTTC. Protein: CASSLGQGEVNVLTF. The full variable domain, its missing parts supplied by reference TRBV2 and TRBJ2-6, is EPEVTQTPSHQVTQMGQEVILRCVPISNHLYFYWYRQILGQKVEFLVSFYNNEISEKSEIFDDQFSVERPDGSNFTLKIRSTKLEDSAMYFCASSLGQGEVNVLTFGAGSRLTVL.